This T cell receptor (beta chain) was profiled in a study of T cells in Graves' hyperthyroidism and ophthalmopathy. About the study: Peripheral blood was secured at the point of initial diagnosis, before any treatment.

TCR beta CDR3 sequences were amplified from RNA transcripts. A first-round RT-PCR of the TCR CDR3 used the HTBI primer set. Each CDR3 protein gets one entry after TCRdb re-called the multiplex PCR reads with MiXCR. The table includes roughly 570,000 distinct CDR3 sequences, more than 15% detected once. Diagnoses used clinical symptoms, serum thyroxine and TRAb, thyroid ultrasound and orbital computed tomography. Only a few counts were recorded for this clonotype. In germline, CDR1 is SGHDN, CDR2 FVKESK. Trimming took 0 bases from V and 5 from J, leaving 16 bases between them. This CDR3 has 16 amino acids.

Material: blood. This clonotype was sampled from a woman aged 30 to 39 with Graves' hyperthyroidism. The chain combines TRBV14 with TRBJ1-2; maybe TRBD1 (6 bases). CDR3 nucleotide sequence: TGTGCCAGCAGCCAAGATACCACGGGGGCAGCTTATGGCTACACCTTC. This translates into CASSQDTTGAAYGYTF.